These 10 T cell receptor beta chains were all obtained from the same sample, sequenced in a study of OX40 agonist ivuxolimab in advanced cancers. Sequenced by immunoSEQ multiplex PCR; TCRdb stores in-frame clones only, minus some. This sample yields 43,000 or so clones, of which about 88% are seen a single time; about 14% belongs to the top ten. Sequenced material: CD4+ or CD8+ T cells sorted from blood, taken in a trial of the OX40 agonist ivuxolimab. Receptor source: an adult with an advanced solid tumor such as melanoma, head and neck, liver or kidney cancer.

The gene calls are TRBV21-1 and TRBJ2-5; the D call in the table, TRBD1, was not verified against the DNA. The DNA end lines up better with TRBJ2-7; the J call may be wrong. TRBV21-1 is described as a pseudogene. The CDR3 contains 16 residues. CDR3 DNA: TGTGCCAGCAGCAAAGTTCGGACAGGGGGCCTCTACGAGCAGTACTTC. Translated, it gives CASSKVRTGGLYEQYF.

This sequence joins TRBV30 and TRBJ1-5; D unclear. The CDR3 has 15 amino acids. Trimming stripped 4 bases from V and 2 bases from J, with 15 bases between. Per the germline V gene, CDR1 is GTSNPN and CDR2 is SVGIG (reference sequence). The CDR3 coding sequence is TGTGCCTGGACCCACCGAGGTTTTCGCAATCAGCCCCAGCATTTT. Its translation is CAWTHRGFRNQPQHF.

The rearrangement links TRBV19 to TRBJ1-1, with a weak D call TRBD1 (6 bases). Deletions cut 0 bases from V and 4 bases from J, with 24 bases between. Germline V gene data show CDR1 as LNHDA and CDR2 as SQIVND (reference sequence). The CDR3 spans 19 residues. CDR3 sequence reads: CASSIDGGLDNLFFTEAFF. CDR3 nucleotide sequence: TGTGCCAGTAGTATAGATGGGGGGCTCGATAATTTGTTTTTCACTGAAGCTTTCTTT.

This sequence joins TRBV7-6 and TRBJ2-3; TRBD2 might be the D (6 bases). From germline, CDR1 is SGHVS and CDR2 FNYEAQ. The V end was cut by 3 bases, the J end by 6 bases, with 13 bases between. This CDR3 region has 14 residues. The chain's CDR3 is CASSLPGVTDTQYF. CDR3 bases: TGTGCCAGCAGCTTGCCGGGAGTCACTGATACGCAGTATTTT.

The CDR3 DNA reads as TGCGCCAGCAGCCAAGGGGGGGTCCTCACTGGCTACACCTTC. Protein product: CASSQGGVLTGYTF. The gene calls are TRBV4-1 and TRBJ1-2; D perhaps matches TRBD1 (5 bases). Deletions cut 1 base from V and 7 bases from J, with 13 bases between. This CDR3 spans 14 amino acids. Germline values: CDR1 MGHRA, CDR2 YSYEKL.

The gene calls are TRBV2 and TRBJ2-6; D gene unclear. This CDR3 spans 15 amino acids. CDR1 is SNHLY, CDR2 FYNNEI, per germline. Trimming took off 7 bases at V and 0 bases at J, with 10 bases between the two ends. The CDR3 DNA is TGTGCCAGCAAACAGTGGACCTCTGGGGCCAACGTCCTGACTTTC. Protein sequence: CASKQWTSGANVLTF.

In nucleotides, the CDR3 is TGTGCCAGCAGCTTAGGCAGGTTGACCGGGGAGCTGTTTTTT. Residues: CASSLGRLTGELFF. This chain connects TRBV13 to TRBJ2-2; D is unresolved. This CDR3 has 14 amino acids. The ends were cut back, 0 bases at V and 5 bases at J, with 7 bases in the middle. CDR1 and CDR2 from the germline V gene are PRHDT and FYEKMQ (reference sequence).

The chain recombines TRBV28 with TRBJ2-1, with TRBD2 matching over 11 bases. Trimming at V came to 5 bases and at J to 0 bases, leaving 18 bases not matched to a gene. Germline values: CDR1 MDHEN, CDR2 SYDVKM. The CDR3 loop spans 21 amino acids. CDR3 nucleotide sequence: TGTGCCAGCAGTCGGGGCCCCCCGGGACTAGCGGTTCCGAGCTCCTACAATGAGCAGTTCTTC. This sequence encodes CASSRGPPGLAVPSSYNEQFF.

Concerning this clone itself: No conserved phenylalanine or tryptophan ends this CDR3, so it is likely a read error. No DNA is shown, since the ends of the CDR3 on it are uncertain; the CDR3 is the one TCRdb lists. This rearrangement joins TRBV28 to TRBJ1-1. The CDR3 is made up of 11 amino acids, end residues included. Germline loops: CDR1 MDHEN, CDR2 SYDVKM. CDR3: CASSLGTTRER.

The genes are TRBV29-1 and TRBJ2-3; D unclear. The germline CDR1 and CDR2 sequences are SQVTM and ANQGSEA. V dropped 3 bases and J dropped 0 bases, with 4 bases sitting between them. The CDR3 is 12 residues long. Here the CDR3 reads CSVDPSTDTQYF. The CDR3 DNA follows: TGCAGCGTTGATCCTAGCACAGATACGCAGTATTTT.